This T cell receptor beta chain emerged from a study of blood T cell repertoires in COVID-19. Study context: Sources were T cells, B-cell-depleted T cells, or PBMCs; the material itself was cDNA or gDNA.

In germline, CDR1 is SGHVS, CDR2 FQNEAQ. The CDR3 sequence is 14 residues long. V lost 5 bases and J lost 3, with 13 bases in between. Generated by immunoSEQ multiplex PCR, the TCRdb table keeps only in-frame clones and is missing some. The profile shows around 300,000 clones, around 90% of them singletons. The sequence was obtained from a woman in her thirties or forties with COVID-19, enrolled during active disease. The chain has TRBV7-8 and TRBJ1-1; D call uncertain. Sequenced input: peripheral blood. The CDR3 loop reads CASSQRVRDTEAFF. The CDR3 DNA reads as TGTGCCAGCAGCCAGAGGGTGAGGGACACTGAAGCTTTCTTT. Using reference TRBV7-8 and TRBJ1-1 for the parts outside the CDR3, the full variable domain is GAGVSQSPRYKVAKRGQDVALRCDPISGHVSLFWYQQALGQGPEFLTYFQNEAQLDKSGLPSDRFFAERPEGSVSTLKIQRTQQEDSAVYLCASSQRVRDTEAFFGQGTRLTVV.